This entry lists 25 T cell receptor beta chains sequenced from one sample in a study of CD8 T cells in Susac syndrome. Random hexamers primed reverse transcription of about 0.5 to 1 ug RNA. Each CDR3 protein is one row after TCRdb ran MiXCR on the immunoSEQ multiplex PCR reads. There are about 210,000 distinct CDR3 sequences in the sample; 95% occur only once, and 0.085% to 0.095% lies in the top ten. Sequencing input: CD4+ T cells from PBMCs. Receptors were obtained from a human donor with multiple sclerosis.

The gene calls are TRBV2 and TRBJ2-7; D unclear. Trimming cost V 6 bases and J 2 bases, with 11 bases left between them. This CDR3 has 13 residues. Germline V lookup: CDR1 SNHLY, CDR2 FYNNEI. This chain's CDR3 is CASRYQVPYEQYF. For the CDR3, the DNA is TGTGCCAGCAGGTACCAGGTCCCCTACGAGCAGTACTTC. Variable domain in full (rest from reference TRBV2 and TRBJ2-7): EPEVTQTPSHQVTQMGQEVILRCVPISNHLYFYWYRQILGQKVEFLVSFYNNEISEKSEIFDDQFSVERPDGSNFTLKIRSTKLEDSAMYFCASRYQVPYEQYFGPGTRLTVT.

The V call is TRBV3-1, the J call TRBJ1-1, with D possibly matching TRBD1 (6 bases). Germline values: CDR1 LGHDT, CDR2 YNNKEL (reference sequence). Trimming stripped 5 bases from V and 1 base from J, with 11 bases between. This CDR3 contains 14 residues. The CDR3 spells CASSYMGQNTEAFF. The DNA for the CDR3 is TGTGCCAGCAGCTATATGGGACAGAACACTGAAGCTTTCTTT.

The chain has TRBV24-1 and TRBJ1-5; D not resolved. The V gene lost 2 bases and the J gene lost 3 bases, with 7 bases spanning the gap. The CDR3 has 14 residues. Looked up from germline, CDR1 is KGHDR and CDR2 is SFDVKD. CDR3 coding DNA: TGTGCCACCAGTGATTCCAGCTTCAATCAGCCCCAGCATTTT. Amino acid sequence: CATSDSSFNQPQHF.

The chain uses TRBV12-3 or TRBV12-4 and TRBJ1-1; no reliable D call. This CDR3 spans 13 amino acids. V was shortened by 3 bases and J by 6 bases, with 11 bases between the two germline ends. DNA for the CDR3: TGTGCCAGCAGTTTGAGAGGTCTCTCTGAAGCTTTCTTT. Translated, it gives CASSLRGLSEAFF.

The chain joins TRBV29-1 to TRBJ1-2; D remains unclear. Germline-derived CDR1 and CDR2 are SQVTM and ANQGSEA. Trimming took off 4 bases at V and 6 bases at J, with 12 bases between the two ends. This CDR3 contains 12 residues. The CDR3 coding sequence is TGCAGCGTTGCATACAGTTATAATGGCTACACCTTC. It is translated as CSVAYSYNGYTF.

The chain carries TRBV29-1 and TRBJ2-3; a possible D gene is TRBD2 (6 bases). This CDR3 comprises 13 residues. Germline assignment: CDR1 SQVTM and CDR2 ANQGSEA. V was shortened by 3 bases and J by 0 bases, with 7 bases between the two germline ends. The CDR3 spells CSVDAGSTDTQYF. The CDR3 coding sequence is TGCAGCGTTGATGCGGGGAGCACAGATACGCAGTATTTT.

The genes are TRBV24-1 and TRBJ2-2; D is unresolved. The V end was cut by 6 bases, the J end by 4 bases, with 5 bases between. Per germline, CDR1 KGHDR and CDR2 SFDVKD. CDR3 length equals 12 residues. CDR3 DNA sequence: TGTGCCACCAGTAGACCCACCGGGGAGCTGTTTTTT. The encoded protein is CATSRPTGELFF.

This clonotype showed up just once. The chain has TRBV7-9 and TRBJ2-3; 7 bases align to TRBD2. The CDR3 loop spans 15 amino acids. With 8 bases clipped from V and 2 bases from J, the junction kept 10 bases outside the gene matches. Germline CDR1 SEHNR, CDR2 FQNEAQ (reference sequence). This CDR3 is CASGLRGGDTDTQYF. The CDR3 nucleotides are TGTGCCAGCGGACTACGCGGGGGAGACACAGATACGCAGTATTTT.

This rearrangement joins TRBV2 to TRBJ1-5, with 9 bases matching TRBD1. The V segment lost 5 bases and the J segment 3 bases; nucleotides outside the gene matches: 5. Germline lookup yields CDR1 SNHLY and CDR2 FYNNEI. This CDR3 contains 15 residues. The CDR3 loop is CASSWTGDFNQPQHF. In DNA form, the CDR3 reads TGTGCCAGCAGTTGGACAGGGGACTTCAATCAGCCCCAGCATTTT. Supplemented by reference TRBV2 and TRBJ1-5, the full variable domain reads EPEVTQTPSHQVTQMGQEVILRCVPISNHLYFYWYRQILGQKVEFLVSFYNNEISEKSEIFDDQFSVERPDGSNFTLKIRSTKLEDSAMYFCASSWTGDFNQPQHFGDGTRLSIL.

The genes are TRBV15 and TRBJ2-3, with D unclear. The germline CDR1 and CDR2 sequences are LNHNV and YYDKDF (reference sequence). Trimming took off 3 bases at V and 3 bases at J, with 4 bases between the two ends. There are 12 residues in the CDR3. CDR3 amino acids: CATSSDTDTQYF. In DNA, the CDR3 is TGTGCCACCAGCAGTGATACAGATACGCAGTATTTT.

The chain is built from TRBV7-9 and TRBJ1-2; TRBD1 matches at 7 bases. This CDR3 comprises 14 residues. The germline V gene encodes CDR1 SEHNR and CDR2 FQNEAQ (reference sequence). The junction had 11 bases not matched to a gene; V was cut back by 6 bases and J by 7 bases. As DNA, the CDR3 is TGTGCCAGCAGTCGAACAGGGGTAGACAGTGGCTACACCTTC. Translation: CASSRTGVDSGYTF.

This rearrangement joins TRBV5-1 to TRBJ1-1; unclear D gene. Germline V gene lookup returns CDR1 SGHRS and CDR2 YFSETQ. The length of the CDR3 is 13 residues. V was pared by 2 bases and J by 6 bases, with 11 bases between. In nucleotides, the CDR3 is TGCGCCAGCAGCTTCTCCGGACTTCCTGAAGCTTTCTTT. Its protein product is CASSFSGLPEAFF.

CDR3 nucleotide sequence: TGTGCCTGGAGCACGGGAGAGGGCTACACCTTC. Residues: CAWSTGEGYTF. The V and J genes are TRBV30 and TRBJ1-2; D is uncertain. V was clipped by 3 bases and J by 8 bases, with 10 bases between them. The CDR3 is 11 residues long. Germline-derived CDR1 and CDR2 are GTSNPN and SVGIG (reference sequence).

V usage is TRBV27 and J usage is TRBJ1-6, with D possibly matching TRBD1 (5 bases). Looked up from germline, CDR1 is MNHEY and CDR2 is SMNVEV (reference sequence). The CDR3 is made up of 18 amino acids. V was cut by 4 bases and J by 0 bases, with 16 bases left in between. The CDR3 bases are TGTGCCAGCAGTTACGAGGCAGGGCTGAGCTCCTATAATTCACCCCTCCACTTT. Its protein product is CASSYEAGLSSYNSPLHF.

The gene calls are TRBV27 and TRBJ2-7, with unresolved D. This CDR3 is built from 17 residues. V lost 3 bases to trimming and J lost 4 bases, with 22 bases between them. The germline V gene encodes CDR1 MNHEY and CDR2 SMNVEV (reference sequence). The CDR3 sequence is CASSFHGTQPSFYEQYF. In DNA, the CDR3 is TGTGCCAGCAGTTTCCATGGAACCCAACCCTCCTTTTACGAGCAGTACTTC.

The chain employs TRBV29-1 and TRBJ2-6; the D is unclear. V lost 7 bases to trimming and J lost 2 bases, with 9 bases between them. This CDR3 region has 13 residues. The germline gives CDR1 SQVTM, CDR2 ANQGSEA. CDR3 sequence reads: CSDRKAGANVLTF. CDR3 DNA sequence: TGCAGCGACAGAAAGGCTGGGGCCAACGTCCTGACTTTC.

This chain uses TRBV15 with TRBJ2-7; 7 nucleotides align to TRBD1. With V trimmed by 5 bases and J by 0 bases, 7 bases remained unmatched. The CDR3 spans 15 residues. Germline CDR1 reads LNHNV; CDR2 reads YYDKDF (reference sequence). CDR3 protein: CATSDKRGPSYEQYF. CDR3 coding DNA: TGTGCCACCAGCGACAAAAGGGGGCCCTCCTACGAGCAGTACTTC.

The table lists this clonotype with a count of one. J is TRBJ1-2 and V is TRBV12-3 or TRBV12-4, with D possibly TRBD1 on 6 matching bases. The CDR3 loop spans 13 amino acids. V gave up 0 bases and J gave up 8 bases, with 10 bases separating them. As DNA, the CDR3 is TGTGCCAGCAGTTTAGCCGGGGGCGGAGGCTACACCTTC. Protein product: CASSLAGGGGYTF.

The genes are TRBV14 and TRBJ2-2, with D perhaps TRBD2 (5 bases). This CDR3 region has 14 residues. CDR1 and CDR2 (germline): SGHDN, FVKESK. V gave up 2 bases and J gave up 3 bases, with 7 bases separating them. CDR3 nucleotides: TGTGCCAGCAGCCAATTGAGGGACACCGGGGAGCTGTTTTTT. Protein sequence: CASSQLRDTGELFF.

The V call is TRBV9, the J call TRBJ2-1, with 11 bases matching TRBD2. V trimming: 2 bases; J trimming: 8 bases; junction bases outside the gene matches: 9. The CDR3 extends over 16 amino acids. The V gene's germline CDR1 is SGDLS and CDR2 YYNGEE. CDR3 residues: CASSVSGRAEGYEQFF. The DNA of the CDR3 is TGTGCCAGCAGCGTTAGCGGGAGGGCTGAGGGATATGAGCAGTTCTTC.

The J gene is TRBJ1-2, the V gene TRBV20-1, with D possibly being TRBD1 (5 bases). Trimming shortened V by 6 bases and J by 0 bases, and 11 bases separated the two germline ends. The CDR3 has 13 amino acids. Germline CDR1 reads DFQATT; CDR2 reads SNEGSKA (reference sequence). This chain's CDR3 is CSAPGPSNYGYTF. CDR3 DNA sequence: TGCAGTGCCCCGGGGCCTTCTAACTATGGCTACACCTTC.

The chain recombines TRBV28 with TRBJ2-1; D is unclear. Per germline, CDR1 MDHEN and CDR2 SYDVKM. This CDR3 is built from 13 residues. V lost 7 bases and J lost 4, with 11 bases in between. The chain's CDR3 is CASNSGFYNEQFF. The CDR3 nucleotides are TGTGCCAGCAATTCGGGTTTTTACAATGAGCAGTTCTTC.

This clonotype came up once. This chain uses TRBV24-1 with TRBJ2-1; tentatively, D is TRBD1 (5 bases). CDR3 size: 14 residues. Trimming cost V 3 bases and J 9 bases, with 14 bases left between them. Per the germline V gene, CDR1 is KGHDR and CDR2 is SFDVKD. CDR3 nucleotide sequence: TGTGCCACCAGTGATGACAGACCTTCGGGTGAGCAGTTCTTC. Translating it yields CATSDDRPSGEQFF.

This rearrangement joins TRBV7-9 to TRBJ1-2, with TRBD1 matching over 8 bases. Germline CDR1 reads SEHNR; CDR2 reads FQNEAQ (reference sequence). The trim removed 4 bases at V and 3 bases at J, leaving 4 bases unmatched. The CDR3 is 14 residues long. The CDR3 coding sequence is TGTGCCAGCAGCTGGACAGGGAACGACTATGGCTACACCTTC. Encoded protein: CASSWTGNDYGYTF. Full variable domain (missing parts from reference TRBV7-9 and TRBJ1-2): DTGVSQNPRHKITKRGQNVTFRCDPISEHNRLYWYRQTLGQGPEFLTYFQNEAQLEKSRLLSDRFSAERPKGSFSTLEIQRTEQGDSAMYLCASSWTGNDYGYTFGSGTRLTVV.

The chain carries TRBV18 and TRBJ2-7; tentatively, D is TRBD1 or TRBD2 (5 bases each). This CDR3 is 12 amino acids long. Trimming took off 5 bases at V and 3 bases at J, with 8 bases between the two ends. Germline V CDR1 and CDR2: KGHSH, LQKENI. CDR3: CASSRDDYEQYF. The CDR3 nucleotides read TGTGCCAGCTCAAGGGACGACTACGAGCAGTACTTC. The complete variable domain, with remaining parts taken from reference TRBV18 and TRBJ2-7, reads NAGVMQNPRHLVRRRGQEARLRCSPMKGHSHVYWYRQLPEEGLKFMVYLQKENIIDESGMPKERFSAEFPKEGPSILRIQQVVRGDSAAYFCASSRDDYEQYFGPGTRLTVT.